This T cell receptor (beta chain) was identified in a study of spatial heterogeneity in lung cancer. Overall study: Raw reads showed each unique TCR and UMI combination turning up more than ten times on average. Regarding the study as a whole: The number of expanded tumor alpha and beta chains correlated with mutation number.

The ends lost 7 bases at V and 4 bases at J; junction bases unmatched: 7. The CDR3 is 14 residues long. CDR1 and CDR2 from the germline V gene are WNHNN and SYGVQD (reference sequence). Stated time point: sample taken at primary tumor resection. Unsorted whole RNA samples from tumor, nontumor lung or frozen PBMC were sequenced. In TCRdb, the 5' RACE reads were re-called with MiXCR into one record per CDR3 protein. The profile covers some 10,000 distinct CDR3 sequences, with over 9.5% appearing a single time and less than 40% taken by the ten largest. This clonotype occurred many times. The antigen is undetermined.

This TCR came from a male donor with early-stage non-small cell lung cancer. The J gene is TRBJ2-7, the V gene TRBV10-1, with 10 bases matching TRBD1. The specimen comprised lung tumor tissue, sampled at surgery. CDR3 loop: CASIRQGARYEQYF. In nucleotides, the CDR3 is TGCGCCAGCATCAGACAGGGGGCACGGTACGAGCAGTACTTC.